Listed below are T cell receptor beta chains from one sample, sequenced in a study of T cells after yellow fever vaccination. TCRdb itself ran the 5' RACE reads through MiXCR, one entry per CDR3 protein. The sample has approximately 610,000 distinct CDR3 sequences, around 16% seen once. The specimen was PBMCs, collected 5 days after the first yellow fever vaccination. These receptors came from a man aged 18 to 30 who received the YFV17D yellow fever vaccine. The CDR3 runs from the conserved cysteine through the conserved F or W. A D gene is named only where the DNA matches it firmly. Clone size, where shown, is once, few, many, or a class for clones that have expanded.

v_call	d_call	j_call	clone_size	cdr3_nt	cdr3_aa
TRBV6-5	.	TRBJ1-1	few	TGTGCCAGCAGTTATCGGGCAGGAGGGAGCGGGACGAACACTGAAGCTTTCTTT	CASSYRAGGSGTNTEAFF
TRBV7-9	.	TRBJ1-1	.	TGTGCCAGCAGCCCAACAAGGGGTGGCACTGAAGCTTTCTTT	CASSPTRGGTEAFF
TRBV3-1	.	TRBJ1-5	few	TGTGCCAGCAGCCATTTCTCGGGAATGGGCAATCAGCCCCAGCATTTT	CASSHFSGMGNQPQHF
TRBV18	.	TRBJ1-2	few	TGTGCCAGCTCACCACCCGGGATACCCTTTCGCGGCTACACCTTC	CASSPPGIPFRGYTF
TRBV20-1	.	TRBJ2-1	.	TGCAGTGTGCAGGGCCAGTACAATGAGCAGTTCTTC	CSVQGQYNEQFF
TRBV6-2/TRBV6-3	.	TRBJ1-2	few	TGTGCCAGTCCTAATCGAGATTATGGCTACACCTTC	CASPNRDYGYTF
TRBV3-1	.	TRBJ2-5	.	TGTGCCAGCAGCCCAACCGGGGCAGAAGAGACCCAGTACTTC	CASSPTGAEETQYF
TRBV4-3	TRBD1	TRBJ1-4	.	TGCGCCAGCAGCCGTCCCCCGGGACAGGGAAATGAAAAACTGTTTTTT	CASSRPPGQGNEKLFF
TRBV27	TRBD1	TRBJ2-3	few	TGTGCCAGCAGCCCCATCAGGGGGCGCCCGACAGATACGCAGTATTTT	CASSPIRGRPTDTQYF
TRBV20-1	.	TRBJ2-5	.	TGCAGTGCTAGAGTAAACGGGGGAACCCAAGAGACCCAGTACTTC	CSARVNGGTQETQYF
TRBV5-1	.	TRBJ1-1	many	TGCGCCAGCAGCTTGAGGGGAGGTGGGTACAGCGACACTGAAGCTTTCTTT	CASSLRGGGYSDTEAFF
TRBV29-1	TRBD1	TRBJ1-1	many	TGCAGCGTCTGGGACAGGGGCACTGAAGCTTTCTTT	CSVWDRGTEAFF
TRBV20-1	.	TRBJ2-7	few	TGCAGTGGACTCGGTCTTGGCTCCGAGCAGTACTTC	CSGLGLGSEQYF
TRBV19	.	TRBJ2-5	few	TGTGCCAGTAGTATGCTCCCCAGCCAGGAAGAGACCCAGTACTTC	CASSMLPSQEETQYF
TRBV12-3/TRBV12-4	.	TRBJ1-5	.	TGTGCCAGCACCCCTTCGGGGGGCCGAAGCAATCAGCCCCAGCATTTT	CASTPSGGRSNQPQHF
TRBV2	.	TRBJ2-2	few	TGTGCCAGCAGTGAAGTCCCGGGGGACACCGGGGAGCTGTTTTTT	CASSEVPGDTGELFF
TRBV20-1	TRBD2	TRBJ2-1	few	TGCAGTGCTAGAGGGCCGACTAGCGGGGTAAACAATGAGCAGTTCTTC	CSARGPTSGVNNEQFF
TRBV5-1	TRBD2	TRBJ2-1	.	TGCGCCAGCAGCTTCGATACGGGACTAGCGGGGCGGGACTTC	CASSFDTGLAGRDF
TRBV4-2	TRBD2	TRBJ2-6	.	TGTGCCAGCAGCCAATCGGCTAGCGGGGGGGCTGGGGCCAACGTCCTGACTTTC	CASSQSASGGAGANVLTF
TRBV7-9	.	TRBJ2-1	many	TGTGCCAGCAGCTTAGACACCTCCTACAATGAGCAGTTCTTC	CASSLDTSYNEQFF
TRBV10-3	.	TRBJ1-6	.	TGTGCCATCAGTGAGTCCCGCCCAAGCTCCTATAATTCACCCCTCCACTTT	CAISESRPSSYNSPLHF
TRBV11-3	.	TRBJ2-1	few	TGTGCCAGCAGCTTCGTAAGGGGTGAGCAGTTCTTC	CASSFVRGEQFF
TRBV11-2	TRBD2	TRBJ2-3	few	TGTGCCAGCAGCTTATCGGCGAGCGGGGGCACAGATACGCAGTATTTT	CASSLSASGGTDTQYF
TRBV28	.	TRBJ2-1	.	TGTGCCAGCAGTTTACTAGCACATGAGCAGTTCTTC	CASSLLAHEQFF
TRBV7-2	.	TRBJ2-2	.	TGTGCCAGCAGCTTAGTCCTAGTCACCGGGGAGCTGTTTTTT	CASSLVLVTGELFF
TRBV6-1	TRBD1	TRBJ1-4	.	TGTGCCAGCAGGGAGCGGACAGGGTTTGAAAAACTGTTTTTT	CASRERTGFEKLFF
TRBV30	.	TRBJ1-6	.	TGTGCCTGGAGTCGTCAGTATAATTCACCCCTCCACTTT	CAWSRQYNSPLHF
TRBV4-2	.	TRBJ2-1	.	TGTGCCAGCAGCCAAGAAAGAGCGGTGAGCTCCTACAATGAGCAGTTCTTC	CASSQERAVSSYNEQFF
TRBV4-1	TRBD1	TRBJ1-5	few	TGCGCCAGCAGCCAAGATTGGGACAGGGGGCATCGGGAGCCCCAGCATTTT	CASSQDWDRGHREPQHF
TRBV6-5	.	TRBJ1-3	.	TGTGCCAGCAGTTACTCAGGGGCTGGAAACACCATATATTTT	CASSYSGAGNTIYF
TRBV12-3/TRBV12-4	TRBD1	TRBJ1-1	.	TGTGCCAGCAGTTTAGCGGTGGGGACAGGGACGAATGAAGCTTTCTTT	CASSLAVGTGTNEAFF
TRBV27	.	TRBJ1-1	many	TGTGCCAGCAGTTTGATGTCGAACACTGAAGCTTTCTTT	CASSLMSNTEAFF
TRBV7-2	TRBD1	TRBJ2-5	few	TGTGCCAGCAGCTTAATGCGGGGACAGGGGGCGCGAGAGACCCAGTACTTC	CASSLMRGQGARETQYF
TRBV7-3	TRBD2	TRBJ2-5	.	TGTGCCAGAAGCTTAATGGCGGGGGGCCAAGAGACCCAGTACTTC	CARSLMAGGQETQYF
TRBV11-1	TRBD2	TRBJ2-3	.	TGTGCCAGCAGCTTAAGGGGCCGAGCGGGGGCGCCCACAGATACGCAGTATTTT	CASSLRGRAGAPTDTQYF
TRBV7-6	TRBD1	TRBJ2-7	few	TGTGCCAGCAGCTTGGGGACAGAGATCTACGAGCAGTACTTC	CASSLGTEIYEQYF
TRBV6-2/TRBV6-3	TRBD1	TRBJ2-4	.	TGTGCCAGCAGGAGGGACAGCCTAACCTCCTACTTC	CASRRDSLTSYF
TRBV5-1	TRBD2	TRBJ2-3	.	TGCGCCAGCAGCTTTCTAGCGGGGTCCGGCACAGATACGCAGTATTTT	CASSFLAGSGTDTQYF
TRBV15	.	TRBJ1-6	.	TGTGCCACCAGCAGAGATGGTGGTCAATATAATTCACCCCTCCACTTT	CATSRDGGQYNSPLHF
TRBV7-3	TRBD2	TRBJ2-2	few	TGTGCCAGCAGCCCAGGGGTGGGGACTAGCGGGACTAACACCGGGGAGCTGTTTTTT	CASSPGVGTSGTNTGELFF
TRBV12-3/TRBV12-4	.	TRBJ2-3	.	TGTGCCAGCAGTTCCGGAATTCCCACAGATACGCAGTATTTT	CASSSGIPTDTQYF
TRBV12-3/TRBV12-4	.	TRBJ1-5	few	TGTGCCAGCACCCCTAATCCGAATCAGCCCCAGCATTTT	CASTPNPNQPQHF
TRBV5-1	.	TRBJ2-7	many	TGCGCCAGCAGCTTTACAAATCCGGCCTACGAGCAGTACTTC	CASSFTNPAYEQYF
TRBV2	.	TRBJ2-3	.	TGTGCCTCGGTTAGCACAGATACGCAGTATTTT	CASVSTDTQYF
TRBV20-1	.	TRBJ1-2	.	TGCAGTGCTCTTACGGGACGGAACTATGGCTACACCTTC	CSALTGRNYGYTF
TRBV5-1	TRBD2	TRBJ2-5	.	TGCGCCAGCAGCCCGCAGCCTACTAGCGGACAAGAGACCCAGTACTTC	CASSPQPTSGQETQYF
TRBV10-3	.	TRBJ2-3	many	TGTGCCACCAGTCAAGGGGGGCCCACAGATACGCAGTATTTT	CATSQGGPTDTQYF
TRBV2	TRBD2	TRBJ2-3	.	TGTGCCAGCAGTCGGACTAGCGGGGGACAGGGAGATACGCAGTATTTT	CASSRTSGGQGDTQYF
TRBV6-5	.	TRBJ1-3	.	TGTGCCAGCAGTTCCTCGGACGCCAACTCTGGAAACACCATATATTTT	CASSSSDANSGNTIYF
TRBV19	.	TRBJ2-3	.	TGTGCCAGTAGTATAGCGTCAGGAACCTGGACAGATACGCAGTATTTT	CASSIASGTWTDTQYF
TRBV25-1	.	TRBJ1-1	many	TGTGCCAGCAGTGAGTCTAAGGACGCGAACACTGAAGCTTTCTTT	CASSESKDANTEAFF
TRBV29-1	.	TRBJ2-3	.	TGCAGCGTTGACCTCACAGATACGCAGTATTTT	CSVDLTDTQYF
TRBV6-2/TRBV6-3	TRBD2	TRBJ2-1	.	TGTGCCAGCAGTTACGGACTAGCGGGGGGGCAGATCTTC	CASSYGLAGGQIF
TRBV27	TRBD1	TRBJ1-1	many	TGTGCCAGCAGTTTAAAGGCCGGGACAGGGGGCACTGAAGCTTTCTTT	CASSLKAGTGGTEAFF
TRBV5-1	.	TRBJ1-5	medium-sized	TGCGCCAGCAGCTTTACAGGCTCGAGCAATCAGCCCCAGCATTTT	CASSFTGSSNQPQHF
TRBV6-5	TRBD2	TRBJ2-7	many	TGTGCCAGCAGTTCTTCCCCGGGACTAGCGGGGGGGCGGAACTTC	CASSSSPGLAGGRNF
TRBV7-9	TRBD1	TRBJ1-5	.	TGTGCCAGCAGCTTTGGACAGGGGGACCAGCCCCAGCATTTT	CASSFGQGDQPQHF